Listed below are T cell receptor beta chains from one sample, sequenced in a study of T cell therapy after organ transplantation. The repertoire was sequenced with immunoSEQ multiplex PCR; TCRdb's copy has only in-frame clones and lacks some. The profile shows about 48,000 clones, 85% to 95% of them singletons. Antigens for these TCRs are unknown. Sequencing was performed on CD8+ T cells from blood, taken before autologous CMV-specific T cell therapy. Source of these receptors: a human patient who had received a solid organ transplant and had CMV disease. Each CDR3 is given with its conserved first and last residue. The order of the fields is D gene, clone size, V gene, J gene, CDR3 DNA, CDR3 protein. A D gene is named only where the DNA matches it firmly. Clone size appears in some rows only: once, few, many, or a class for an expanded clone.

d_gene: NA; abundance: NA; v_gene: TRBV6-1; j_gene: TRBJ2-7; CDR3nt: TGTGCCAGCAGTGAAAGCACAGAGAGCTCCTACGAGCAGTACTTC; CDR3aa: CASSESTESSYEQYF
d_gene: TRBD1; abundance: NA; v_gene: TRBV30; j_gene: TRBJ2-1; CDR3nt: TGTGCCTGGCGGGACAGGGGCTACAATGAGCAGTTCTTC; CDR3aa: CAWRDRGYNEQFF
d_gene: TRBD1; abundance: NA; v_gene: TRBV29-1; j_gene: TRBJ2-3; CDR3nt: TGCAGCGCCAAGGGGGACAGTCGGGCAGATACGCAGTATTTT; CDR3aa: CSAKGDSRADTQYF
d_gene: TRBD1; abundance: NA; v_gene: TRBV19; j_gene: TRBJ1-2; CDR3nt: TGTGCCAGTAGTCCGGGACAGGGGTTTCTCGGCTACACCTTC; CDR3aa: CASSPGQGFLGYTF
d_gene: TRBD1; abundance: few; v_gene: TRBV12-5; j_gene: TRBJ1-5; CDR3nt: TGTGCTAGTGGTTTGGCCCGGGACAGGAGCAATCAGCCCCAGCATTTT; CDR3aa: CASGLARDRSNQPQHF
d_gene: TRBD2; abundance: NA; v_gene: TRBV10-2; j_gene: TRBJ2-1; CDR3nt: TGCGCCAGCAGTGATCTGGGGAGCGGGAGAGGTAGTTACAATGAGCAGTTCTTC; CDR3aa: CASSDLGSGRGSYNEQFF
d_gene: NA; abundance: NA; v_gene: TRBV4-3; j_gene: TRBJ1-6; CDR3nt: TGCGCCAGCAGCCAAGATGGGCCAGAAAGCTCCTATAATTCACCCCTCCACTTT; CDR3aa: CASSQDGPESSYNSPLHF
d_gene: TRBD2; abundance: NA; v_gene: TRBV30; j_gene: TRBJ2-2; CDR3nt: TGTGCCTGGAGTCGACTAGCGGAGATCACCGGGGAGCTGTTTTTT; CDR3aa: CAWSRLAEITGELFF
d_gene: TRBD2; abundance: NA; v_gene: TRBV4-1; j_gene: TRBJ2-5; CDR3nt: TGCGCCAGCACCCTCACCCCCAGGCGGGGGACCCTAGAGACCCAGTACTTC; CDR3aa: CASTLTPRRGTLETQYF
d_gene: NA; abundance: NA; v_gene: TRBV30; j_gene: TRBJ1-1; CDR3nt: TGTGCCTGGACGCAGATGAACACTGAAGCTTTCTTT; CDR3aa: CAWTQMNTEAFF
d_gene: NA; abundance: NA; v_gene: TRBV4-2; j_gene: TRBJ1-2; CDR3nt: TGTGCCAGCAGCCAGCATGGCTACACCTTC; CDR3aa: CASSQHGYTF
d_gene: NA; abundance: NA; v_gene: TRBV6-6; j_gene: TRBJ2-7; CDR3nt: TGTGCCAGCAGTTCCGGGGGTAGCTCCTACGAGCAGTACTTC; CDR3aa: CASSSGGSSYEQYF
d_gene: NA; abundance: NA; v_gene: TRBV6-1; j_gene: TRBJ1-2; CDR3nt: TGTGCCAGCAGGATACAGGGAGTGGGCTACACCTTC; CDR3aa: CASRIQGVGYTF
d_gene: NA; abundance: once; v_gene: TRBV13; j_gene: TRBJ2-7; CDR3nt: TGTGCCAGCAGCTTAGCGGGAGACGGCAACCACGAGCAGTACTTC; CDR3aa: CASSLAGDGNHEQYF
d_gene: NA; abundance: NA; v_gene: TRBV6-5; j_gene: TRBJ2-7; CDR3nt: TGTGCCAGCAGTTACGGGCGGTTTACTAGCTCCTACGAGCAGTACTTC; CDR3aa: CASSYGRFTSSYEQYF
d_gene: NA; abundance: NA; v_gene: TRBV30; j_gene: TRBJ1-2; CDR3nt: TGTGCCTGGAGTCAGGACGGAACATATGGCTACACCTTC; CDR3aa: CAWSQDGTYGYTF
d_gene: NA; abundance: NA; v_gene: TRBV5-1; j_gene: TRBJ2-2; CDR3nt: TGCGCCAGCAGCTTGGACCAGCGTTACACCGGGGAGCTGTTTTTT; CDR3aa: CASSLDQRYTGELFF
d_gene: NA; abundance: NA; v_gene: TRBV7-9; j_gene: TRBJ2-5; CDR3nt: TGTGCCAGCCGCGTTGGAAAAGAGACCCAGTACTTC; CDR3aa: CASRVGKETQYF
d_gene: NA; abundance: NA; v_gene: TRBV12-5; j_gene: TRBJ1-2; CDR3nt: TGTGCTAGTGGTTTGTGGCCAGGGGTATATGGCTACACCTTC; CDR3aa: CASGLWPGVYGYTF
d_gene: TRBD1; abundance: NA; v_gene: TRBV5-1; j_gene: TRBJ1-1; CDR3nt: TGCGCCAGCAGCTTGGTCGGTGGCAGGGGGTTGAACACTGAAGCTTTCTTT; CDR3aa: CASSLVGGRGLNTEAFF
d_gene: NA; abundance: NA; v_gene: TRBV7-9; j_gene: TRBJ2-2; CDR3nt: TGTGCCAGCAGCTTCAGGACACCTAACACCGGGGAGCTGTTTTTT; CDR3aa: CASSFRTPNTGELFF
d_gene: NA; abundance: NA; v_gene: TRBV19; j_gene: TRBJ2-1; CDR3nt: TGTGCCAGTAGTATAGGCAGCGTTAACAATGAGCAGTTCTTC; CDR3aa: CASSIGSVNNEQFF
d_gene: NA; abundance: NA; v_gene: TRBV6-5; j_gene: TRBJ2-1; CDR3nt: TGTGCCAGCAGTTACTCGAACACCTGGAATGAGCAGTTCTTC; CDR3aa: CASSYSNTWNEQFF
d_gene: TRBD1; abundance: NA; v_gene: TRBV27; j_gene: TRBJ2-3; CDR3nt: TGTGCCAGCAGTTTAGGGGTTGGACAGGCCACAGATACGCAGTATTTT; CDR3aa: CASSLGVGQATDTQYF
d_gene: NA; abundance: NA; v_gene: TRBV5-1; j_gene: TRBJ2-6; CDR3nt: TGCGCCAGCCTTGGGCACTCTGGGGCCAACGTCCTGACTTTC; CDR3aa: CASLGHSGANVLTF
d_gene: NA; abundance: NA; v_gene: TRBV5-1; j_gene: TRBJ1-1; CDR3nt: TGCGCCACCAAAGAAGGGGACACTGAAGCTTTCTTT; CDR3aa: CATKEGDTEAFF
d_gene: NA; abundance: NA; v_gene: TRBV18; j_gene: TRBJ2-7; CDR3nt: TGTGCCAGCTCACTCTATGGGCGGGAAACCTACGAGCAGTACTTC; CDR3aa: CASSLYGRETYEQYF
d_gene: TRBD2; abundance: NA; v_gene: TRBV9; j_gene: TRBJ2-1; CDR3nt: TGTGCCAGCAGCGTCGAGACTAGCGGGGTAGGTGATGAGCAGTTCTTC; CDR3aa: CASSVETSGVGDEQFF
d_gene: NA; abundance: NA; v_gene: TRBV27; j_gene: TRBJ2-6; CDR3nt: TGTGCCAGCAGTTCTCGCTTCTCTGGGGCCAACGTCCTGACTTTC; CDR3aa: CASSSRFSGANVLTF
d_gene: NA; abundance: NA; v_gene: TRBV10-2; j_gene: TRBJ1-1; CDR3nt: TGCGCCAGCAGTGAGGGGCTCAAGGGGGAGTTACGCACTGAAGCTTTCTTT; CDR3aa: CASSEGLKGELRTEAFF
d_gene: TRBD2; abundance: NA; v_gene: TRBV7-2; j_gene: TRBJ2-3; CDR3nt: TGTGCCAGCAGCTTTCGGGACTACACAGATACGCAGTATTTT; CDR3aa: CASSFRDYTDTQYF
d_gene: NA; abundance: NA; v_gene: TRBV7-9; j_gene: TRBJ1-2; CDR3nt: TGTGCCAGCAGCTTAACGGGGTCCCTTGGAGATGGCTACACCTTC; CDR3aa: CASSLTGSLGDGYTF
d_gene: NA; abundance: NA; v_gene: TRBV11-2; j_gene: TRBJ2-7; CDR3nt: TGTGCCAGCAGCTTAGATCAGGCGACGATGTACGAGCAGTACTTC; CDR3aa: CASSLDQATMYEQYF
d_gene: TRBD1; abundance: NA; v_gene: TRBV4-3; j_gene: TRBJ1-2; CDR3nt: TGCGCCAGCAGCCAAGACCGGACAGGAATTCGAGGTGGCTACACCTTC; CDR3aa: CASSQDRTGIRGGYTF
d_gene: NA; abundance: NA; v_gene: TRBV7-6; j_gene: TRBJ2-1; CDR3nt: TGTGCCAGCAGCCTTAGCGCCGGACTGACTTACAATGAGCAGTTCTTC; CDR3aa: CASSLSAGLTYNEQFF
d_gene: NA; abundance: NA; v_gene: TRBV12-5; j_gene: TRBJ1-1; CDR3nt: TGTGCTAGTGGCGATGAGTGGTCTGCCAAGTTGAACACTGAAGCTTTCTTT; CDR3aa: CASGDEWSAKLNTEAFF
d_gene: NA; abundance: NA; v_gene: TRBV5-1; j_gene: TRBJ2-7; CDR3nt: TGCGCCAGCAGCTTGGATCCGGAGGACCCTTACGAGCAGTACTTC; CDR3aa: CASSLDPEDPYEQYF
d_gene: TRBD2; abundance: NA; v_gene: TRBV6-1; j_gene: TRBJ2-7; CDR3nt: TGTGCCAGCACGGATCGGGCGGGAGGATCCTACGAGCAGTACTTC; CDR3aa: CASTDRAGGSYEQYF
d_gene: TRBD2; abundance: NA; v_gene: TRBV18; j_gene: TRBJ2-1; CDR3nt: TGTGCCAGCTCACCAGCTAGCGGGAGTGACAATGAGCAGTTCTTC; CDR3aa: CASSPASGSDNEQFF
d_gene: NA; abundance: NA; v_gene: TRBV7-8; j_gene: TRBJ1-1; CDR3nt: TGTGCCAGCAGCTTCTGGGGGGCTAGCACTGAAGCTTTCTTT; CDR3aa: CASSFWGASTEAFF
d_gene: TRBD1; abundance: NA; v_gene: TRBV4-1; j_gene: TRBJ1-3; CDR3nt: TGCGCCAGCAGCCAAGAGGACAGGGGTACTCACACCATATATTTT; CDR3aa: CASSQEDRGTHTIYF
d_gene: NA; abundance: NA; v_gene: TRBV30; j_gene: TRBJ1-1; CDR3nt: TGTGCCTGGAGAAGGGGTTACACTGAAGCTTTCTTT; CDR3aa: CAWRRGYTEAFF
d_gene: TRBD2; abundance: NA; v_gene: TRBV9; j_gene: TRBJ2-1; CDR3nt: TGTGCCAGCACCGACAGCGGGGGGGCTTCCTACAATGAGCAGTTCTTC; CDR3aa: CASTDSGGASYNEQFF
d_gene: TRBD1; abundance: NA; v_gene: TRBV27; j_gene: TRBJ1-1; CDR3nt: TGTGCCAGCAGTTCCATACCCCTGACAGGGTACGTCACTGAAGCTTTCTTT; CDR3aa: CASSSIPLTGYVTEAFF
d_gene: TRBD1; abundance: NA; v_gene: TRBV27; j_gene: TRBJ2-7; CDR3nt: TGTGCCAGCAGTTTATCGGCCGGGACAGGGAAATCCTACGAGCAGTACTTC; CDR3aa: CASSLSAGTGKSYEQYF
d_gene: NA; abundance: NA; v_gene: TRBV27; j_gene: TRBJ1-5; CDR3nt: TGTGCCAGCAGTTCTCTCAATCAGCCCCAGCATTTT; CDR3aa: CASSSLNQPQHF
d_gene: TRBD2; abundance: NA; v_gene: TRBV14; j_gene: TRBJ2-2; CDR3nt: TGTGCCAGCAGCCAAAGGACTAGCGGGACCACCGGGGAGCTGTTTTTT; CDR3aa: CASSQRTSGTTGELFF
d_gene: TRBD2; abundance: NA; v_gene: TRBV25-1; j_gene: TRBJ2-5; CDR3nt: TGTGCCAGCAGTTGGACTAGTAGTGAGACCCAGTACTTC; CDR3aa: CASSWTSSETQYF
d_gene: NA; abundance: once; v_gene: TRBV30; j_gene: TRBJ1-1; CDR3nt: TGTGCCTGGAGTCCCCAAGGGTGGACTGAAGCTTTCTTT; CDR3aa: CAWSPQGWTEAFF
d_gene: NA; abundance: NA; v_gene: TRBV25-1; j_gene: TRBJ2-7; CDR3nt: TGTGCCAGCAGTGAAGGGGACTACGAGCAGTACTTC; CDR3aa: CASSEGDYEQYF
d_gene: NA; abundance: once; v_gene: TRBV27; j_gene: TRBJ2-7; CDR3nt: TGTGCCAGCCGACTCAGGGACCCCTACGAGCAGTACTTC; CDR3aa: CASRLRDPYEQYF
d_gene: NA; abundance: NA; v_gene: TRBV27; j_gene: TRBJ2-7; CDR3nt: TGTGCCAGCAGTTTAACCCAGGGAGGTTATCGCGAGCAGTACTTC; CDR3aa: CASSLTQGGYREQYF
d_gene: TRBD2; abundance: once; v_gene: TRBV7-2; j_gene: TRBJ2-7; CDR3nt: TGTGCCAGCAGCGAGCATAGCGGGGGATACTACGAGCAGTACTTC; CDR3aa: CASSEHSGGYYEQYF
d_gene: NA; abundance: NA; v_gene: TRBV4-1; j_gene: TRBJ2-7; CDR3nt: TGCGCCAGCAGCCAAGCGAGGCAGGGACGCTACGAGCAGTACTTC; CDR3aa: CASSQARQGRYEQYF
d_gene: NA; abundance: NA; v_gene: TRBV18; j_gene: TRBJ2-1; CDR3nt: TGTGCCAGCTCACCCTCCACGGGGAGGAATGAGCAGTTCTTC; CDR3aa: CASSPSTGRNEQFF
d_gene: TRBD2; abundance: NA; v_gene: TRBV7-8; j_gene: TRBJ2-1; CDR3nt: TGTGCCAGCAGCTCCGGACTAGCGGGGTCTCGCTCCTACAATGAGCAGTTCTTC; CDR3aa: CASSSGLAGSRSYNEQFF
d_gene: NA; abundance: NA; v_gene: TRBV19; j_gene: TRBJ1-6; CDR3nt: TGTGCCAGTAGTAGAACCTCTTTTGCGGACCCCCTCCACTTT; CDR3aa: CASSRTSFADPLHF